This T cell receptor (beta chain) was sequenced for a study of blood T cells in healthy people across ages. The study's findings and limits: Diversity of TCR beta per million T cells declined in a roughly linear way with age.

Isolation recovered at least 7 million PBMCs from every sample. Trimming shortened V by 6 bases and J by 0 bases, and 24 bases separated the two germline ends. Germline V gene lookup returns CDR1 MNHEY and CDR2 SVGEGT. The CDR3 is 19 amino acids. Sample-barcoded 5' priming and a J-beta primer mix drove a second PCR of about 6 to 11 cycles. A single record per CDR3 protein comes from TCRdb applying MiXCR to the 5' RACE reads. The table includes 720,000 or so distinct CDR3 sequences, approximately 40% detected once. The table lists this clonotype with many counts. Its specificity is unknown. The rearrangement joins TRBV6-2 or TRBV6-3 to TRBJ2-1, with D perhaps matching TRBD2 (5 bases). Sequencing used blood. The source is a man older than 75 in good health. As DNA, the CDR3 is TGTGCCAGCAGCTCAGCTATAGGACTCGTCCGGAGCTCCTACAATGAGCAGTTCTTC. It codes for CASSSAIGLVRSSYNEQFF.